The 7 T cell receptor beta chains below all came from one sample that was sequenced in a study of Ad26.COV2.S vaccination and SARS-CoV-2 variants. Treatment: around 19 received Ad26.COV2.S at low or high dose, single or two shots; roughly five received placebo; per-sample allocation not given. The samples were gathered on day 63 after the first injection of vaccine or placebo. Method: immunoSEQ multiplex PCR; TCRdb's copy keeps in-frame clones and lacks some. The table shows about half a million clones, with about 89% occurring only once. The input for sequencing was peripheral blood, taken in a trial of Ad26.COV2.S vaccine versus placebo. The receptors shown here come from a person between 18 and 59 years old who received the Ad26.COV2.S COVID-19 vaccine or a placebo.

CDR3 DNA sequence: TGTGCCAGCAGTACTAGCGGGATTTTGAACGAGCAGTACTTC. As protein: CASSTSGILNEQYF. The V and J genes are TRBV27 and TRBJ2-7; TRBD2 agrees at 10 bases. This CDR3 region has 14 residues. The germline CDR1 and CDR2 sequences are MNHEY and SMNVEV (reference sequence). Losses at the gene ends were 5 bases for V and 5 bases for J; bases not matched to a gene: 6.

The chain couples TRBV28 to TRBJ1-2; D possibly corresponds to TRBD1 (6 bases). V was shortened by 5 bases and J by 6 bases, with 22 bases between the two germline ends. The V gene's germline CDR1 is MDHEN and CDR2 SYDVKM. This CDR3 is built from 16 residues. CDR3 nucleotides: TGTGCCAGCAGTGCGGTCGGTATGGGGGGCGCGGATGGCTACACCTTC. Amino acid sequence: CASSAVGMGGADGYTF.

In the case of this clone: One end of the junction does not line up with germline, which may come from a read error. The chain has TRBV10-2 and TRBJ2-1; 8 bases are a match to TRBD1. CDR3 length: 13 amino acids. The germline V gene has CDR1 WSHSY and CDR2 SAAADI. This CDR3 is CASVRTGIVEKLF. CDR3 DNA sequence: TGCGCCAGCGTCAGGACAGGGATAGTGGAAAAGCTCTTC.

The V call is TRBV3-1 (or the pseudogene TRBV3-2), the J call TRBJ1-2; perhaps TRBD1 as D (6 bases). CDR1 and CDR2 from the germline V gene are LGHDT and YNNKEL (reference sequence). This CDR3 spans 14 amino acids. Between the trimmed V and J ends, which lost 8 bases and 8 bases, there was a span of 21 bases. CDR3 nucleotide sequence: TGTGCCAGCTCACAGGGCACCCGAGAACGAGGCTACACCTTC. Its translation: CASSQGTRERGYTF.

The chain is built from TRBV25-1 and TRBJ2-7; unclear D gene. CDR3 length: 16 amino acids. CDR1 MGHDK and CDR2 SYGVNS come from the germline V gene. Trimming removed 1 base from V and 5 bases from J, with 18 bases in between. In DNA, the CDR3 is TGTGCCAGCAGTGAATGGTCGGTTGGTGTAAGAAACGAGCAGTACTTC. This sequence encodes CASSEWSVGVRNEQYF.

CDR3 coding DNA: TGTGCCAGCAGTCCCGCCCGAGCGGGACACGCAAGTCTCGTTACGGCAGACGGGGAGCTGTTTTTT. Amino acid sequence: CASSPARAGHASLVTADGELFF. The J gene is TRBJ2-2, the V gene TRBV6-6, with D perhaps TRBD2 (7 bases). V shed 5 bases and J shed 7 bases, with 38 bases lying between them. The CDR3 runs to 22 residues. Germline-derived CDR1 and CDR2 are MNHNY and SVGAGI (reference sequence).

The chain uses TRBV6-2 or TRBV6-3 and TRBJ2-7; D is unclear. CDR3 length: 11 residues. Germline V gene data show CDR1 as MNHEY and CDR2 as SVGEGT. The V end lost 5 bases, the J end lost 1 base, and 3 bases lay between the germline ends. CDR3 region: CASSKSYEQYF. The CDR3 DNA reads TGTGCCAGCAGTAAATCCTACGAGCAGTACTTC.